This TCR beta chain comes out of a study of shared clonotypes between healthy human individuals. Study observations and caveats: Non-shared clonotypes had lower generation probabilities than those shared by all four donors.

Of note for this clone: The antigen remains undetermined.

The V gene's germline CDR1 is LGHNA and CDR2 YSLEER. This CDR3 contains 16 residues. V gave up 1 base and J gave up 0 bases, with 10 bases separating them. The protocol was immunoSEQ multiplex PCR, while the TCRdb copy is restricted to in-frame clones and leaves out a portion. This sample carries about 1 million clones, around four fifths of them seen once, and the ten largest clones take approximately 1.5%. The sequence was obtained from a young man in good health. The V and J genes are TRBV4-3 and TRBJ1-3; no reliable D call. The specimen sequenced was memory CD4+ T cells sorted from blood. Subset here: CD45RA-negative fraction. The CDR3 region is CASSQAFGYSGNTIYF. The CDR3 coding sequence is TGCGCCAGCAGCCAAGCTTTTGGCTACTCTGGAAACACCATATATTTT.